The rows below give T cell receptor beta chains drawn from one sample of a study of blood T cell repertoires in COVID-19. Sequencing was performed with immunoSEQ multiplex PCR; in TCRdb, only in-frame clones are kept and a portion is missing. The sample includes around 98,000 clones, approximately 86% of them seen just once. The specimen sequenced was peripheral blood. All receptors come from a man in his 70s with active or convalescent COVID-19. Both conserved end residues are part of each CDR3. The D gene is left open where the match is weak. Clone size is given for some rows only: seen once, a few or many times, or a class if the clone is expanded.

CDR3aa | CDR3nt | j_gene | v_gene | abundance | d_gene
CASSRGTSGAQETQYF | TGCGCCAGCAGCAGAGGGACTAGCGGGGCCCAAGAGACCCAGTACTTC | TRBJ2-5 | TRBV5-1 | . | TRBD2
CASSPGQGITGELFF | TGTGCCAGCAGTCCGGGACAGGGGATCACCGGGGAGCTGTTTTTT | TRBJ2-2 | TRBV6-5 | . | TRBD1
CASSPRGGAVGMDSPLHF | TGTGCCAGCTCACCACGCGGCGGGGCAGTAGGAATGGATTCACCCCTCCACTTT | TRBJ1-6 | TRBV18 | . | .
CASSQARASGGNTGELFF | TGTGCCAGCAGCCAAGCCCGCGCTAGCGGGGGTAACACCGGGGAGCTGTTTTTT | TRBJ2-2 | TRBV4-2 | once | TRBD2
CASKIAGGRDTQYF | TGCGCCAGCAAAATAGCGGGGGGGCGGGATACGCAGTATTTT | TRBJ2-3 | TRBV4-3 | once | TRBD2
CASSESGTGSSYEQYF | TGTGCCAGCAGTGAATCGGGGACAGGGAGCTCCTACGAGCAGTACTTC | TRBJ2-7 | TRBV25-1 | . | TRBD1
CASAGGAKNSPLHF | TGTGCCAGTGCTGGAGGGGCGAAGAATTCACCCCTCCACTTT | TRBJ1-6 | TRBV19 | . | .
CASTPGGEKTQYF | TGTGCCAGCACCCCGGGGGGCGAGAAGACCCAGTACTTC | TRBJ2-5 | TRBV12-3/TRBV12-4 | . | .
CASSFEQALYGYTF | TGTGCCAGCAGCTTTGAACAGGCCCTCTATGGCTACACCTTC | TRBJ1-2 | TRBV7-9 | . | .
CASSSTGAVETQYF | TGTGCCAGTAGTTCCACAGGGGCTGTGGAGACCCAGTACTTC | TRBJ2-5 | TRBV19 | . | TRBD1
CASSQERGGNTEAFF | TGTGCCAGCAGCCAAGAAAGGGGGGGGAACACTGAAGCTTTCTTT | TRBJ1-1 | TRBV4-2 | . | .
CASSGQGWNQPQHF | TGTGCCAGCAGTGGACAGGGGTGGAATCAGCCCCAGCATTTT | TRBJ1-5 | TRBV2 | . | TRBD1
CASSMIWANNSPLHF | TGTGCCAGTAGTATGATATGGGCCAATAATTCACCCCTCCACTTT | TRBJ1-6 | TRBV19 | . | .
CASSQWGTRDEQFF | TGTGCCAGCAGCCAATGGGGGACACGAGATGAGCAGTTCTTC | TRBJ2-1 | TRBV14 | . | .
CASSQAGGVNEKLFF | TGCGCCAGCAGCCAGGCAGGGGGCGTTAATGAAAAACTGTTTTTT | TRBJ1-4 | TRBV4-1 | . | TRBD1
CASSQGTGGSYNEQFF | TGTGCCAGCTCACAAGGGACAGGGGGCTCCTACAATGAGCAGTTCTTC | TRBJ2-1 | TRBV18 | . | TRBD1
CASSKRGRAGGPQNIQYF | TGTGCCAGCAGTAAAAGGGGCAGAGCGGGGGGGCCGCAAAACATTCAGTACTTC | TRBJ2-4 | TRBV2 | . | TRBD2
CASSDQGALNSPLHF | TGTGCCAGCAGCGACCAGGGGGCTCTTAATTCACCCCTCCACTTT | TRBJ1-6 | TRBV2 | . | TRBD1
CASSEALYSPLHF | TGTGCCAGCAGTGAAGCGCTCTACTCACCCCTCCACTTT | TRBJ1-6 | TRBV6-1 | once | .
CASSQSGYSPLHF | TGCGCCAGCAGCCAATCGGGGTATTCACCCCTCCACTTT | TRBJ1-6 | TRBV4-1 | once | .
CARGQGVRYTEAFF | TGTGCCAGGGGTCAGGGGGTTCGTTACACTGAAGCTTTCTTT | TRBJ1-1 | TRBV27 | . | TRBD1
CASSAQTGPVGYTF | TGTGCCAGCAGTGCACAGACCGGCCCGGTTGGCTACACCTTC | TRBJ1-2 | TRBV2 | . | .
CASSLTRTGGAPLSVIGYTF | TGTGCCAGCAGCTTAACCAGGACAGGGGGAGCCCCATTGTCGGTCATTGGCTACACCTTC | TRBJ1-2 | TRBV7-8 | . | TRBD1
CASNLGQVDGYTF | TGTGCCAGCAATCTGGGACAGGTAGATGGCTACACCTTC | TRBJ1-2 | TRBV12-3/TRBV12-4 | . | TRBD1
CASSQDYRVDSPLHF | TGCGCCAGCAGCCAAGATTACAGGGTAGATTCACCCCTCCACTTT | TRBJ1-6 | TRBV4-3 | . | .
CASSVTSGGSSYNEQFF | TGTGCCAGCAGCGTCACTAGCGGGGGGAGCTCCTACAATGAGCAGTTCTTC | TRBJ2-1 | TRBV7-6 | . | TRBD2
CATSRTGGTNEQFF | TGTGCCACGTCCCGGACAGGGGGCACGAATGAGCAGTTCTTC | TRBJ2-1 | TRBV24-1 | . | TRBD1
CASSTAGGLNNEQFF | TGTGCCAGCAGTACCGCGGGGGGTCTTAACAATGAGCAGTTCTTC | TRBJ2-1 | TRBV6-5 | . | TRBD2
CASSVRTEETQYF | TGTGCCAGTAGTGTCAGGACAGAAGAGACCCAGTACTTC | TRBJ2-5 | TRBV19 | . | .